This TCR beta chain was observed in a study of T cell responses to AZD1222 COVID-19 vaccine. Findings of the study overall: Clonal diversity was possibly underestimated; the donors were predominantly white British and more often female.

TCRdb's copy holds only in-frame clones and misses some; the assay was immunoSEQ multiplex PCR. The table records just over 150,000 clones, 85% to 95% of them present only once. Germline V CDR1 and CDR2: GTSNPN, SVGIG (reference sequence). V was pared by 2 bases and J by 4 bases, with 15 bases between. This CDR3 has 14 residues. On this clone itself: Its antigen remains unidentified.

This sequence originates from an adult who received the AZD1222 COVID-19 vaccine. Sequencing used peripheral blood, obtained 28 days after the second AZD1222 dose. The V and J genes are TRBV30 and TRBJ2-7; D possibly uses TRBD1 or TRBD2 (6 bases each). The CDR3 DNA reads TGTGCCTGGAGTCAAGGCGTAGGGGGGTACGAGCAGTACTTC. Residues: CAWSQGVGGYEQYF. Looking up the rest from reference TRBV30 and TRBJ2-7 gives the full variable domain: SQTIHQWPATLVQPVGSPLSLECTVEGTSNPNLYWYRQAAGRGLQLLFYSVGIGQISSEVPQNLSASRPQDRQFILSSKKLLLSDSGFYLCAWSQGVGGYEQYFGPGTRLTVT.